The next 10 T cell receptor beta chains were all read from a single sample in a study of OX40 agonist ivuxolimab in advanced cancers. Assay: immunoSEQ multiplex PCR; the TCRdb copy retains only in-frame clones and omits some. The top ten clones hold more than 0.95% of a sample with roughly 86,000 clones, about 93% of them seen once. The sequencing used CD4+ or CD8+ T cells sorted from blood, collected in a trial of the OX40 agonist ivuxolimab. These receptor sequences come from an adult with an advanced solid tumor such as melanoma, head and neck, liver or kidney cancer.

This clone was seen only once. For the CDR3, the DNA is TGTGCCAGCAGTGTCCTGGGGGGGTCCGGGAGGCAAGAGACCCAGTACTTC. Protein: CASSVLGGSGRQETQYF. The gene calls are TRBV2 and TRBJ2-5; TRBD2 matches 7 bases. The CDR3 covers 17 residues. Germline CDR1 and CDR2: SNHLY and FYNNEI. Trimming took 4 bases from V and 2 from J; bases not matched to a gene: 13.

The chain is built from TRBV20-1 and TRBJ2-3; D gene unclear. Germline-derived CDR1 and CDR2 are DFQATT and SNEGSKA (reference sequence). Trimming took 5 bases from V and 0 from J, leaving 3 bases between them. There are 11 residues in the CDR3. As DNA, the CDR3 is TGCAGTGCTCGCAGCACAGATACGCAGTATTTT. As protein: CSARSTDTQYF.

The gene calls are TRBV14 and TRBJ2-5; 12 positions match TRBD2. This CDR3 region has 16 residues. Germline assignment: CDR1 SGHDN and CDR2 FVKESK. J gave up 5 bases and V 6 bases, and 10 bases lay outside the gene matches. CDR3 nucleotides: TGTGCCAGCAGAATGACTAGCGGGAGTCGTGAGGAGACCCAGTACTTC. This sequence encodes CASRMTSGSREETQYF.

The chain combines TRBV5-4 with TRBJ2-2; 13 bases match TRBD2. The CDR3 has 16 residues. Losses at the gene ends were 4 bases for V and 3 bases for J; bases not matched to a gene: 3. The germline V gene has CDR1 SGHNT and CDR2 YYREEE (reference sequence). CDR3 sequence: CASSRGLAGYTGELFF. The CDR3, as DNA: TGTGCCAGCAGCAGGGGACTAGCGGGATACACCGGGGAGCTGTTTTTT.

In this sample, this clone turned up a few times. The chain couples TRBV18 to TRBJ1-5; tentative D call: TRBD1 (5 bases). Germline CDR1 KGHSH, CDR2 LQKENI. V lost 3 bases, J lost 7 bases, and 10 bases lay in between. The CDR3 runs to 13 residues. The CDR3 bases are TGTGCCAGCTCACCGGGGGTAAACCAGCCCCAGCATTTT. It specifies CASSPGVNQPQHF.

The chain uses TRBV19 and TRBJ2-7, with D uncertain. Germline CDR1 is LNHDA and CDR2 is SQIVND (reference sequence). Trimming cost V 2 bases and J 0 bases, with 8 bases left between them. CDR3 length: 14 amino acids. This chain's CDR3 is CASSITDASYEQYF. CDR3 nucleotides: TGTGCCAGTAGTATAACAGATGCCTCCTACGAGCAGTACTTC.

The CDR3 protein is CASIGWNEQFF. For the CDR3, the DNA is TGTGCCAGCATAGGCTGGAATGAGCAGTTCTTC. V is TRBV6-4 and J is TRBJ2-1; D remains unclear. The germline CDR1 and CDR2 sequences are MRHNA and SNTAGT. V was trimmed by 7 bases and J by 7 bases, leaving 8 bases between them. This CDR3 has 11 residues.

The V and J genes are TRBV2 and TRBJ2-7, with 8 nucleotides matching TRBD2. CDR1 and CDR2 from the germline V gene are SNHLY and FYNNEI. The CDR3 length is 15 residues. V gave up 3 bases and J gave up 6 bases; unmatched junction bases: 10. The CDR3 DNA reads TGTGCCAGCAGTGAGTTGGTTAGCGGGAATAGCGAGCAGTACTTC. Translating it yields CASSELVSGNSEQYF.

The CDR3 loop is CASSPTGSYEQYF. In DNA form, the CDR3 reads TGTGCCAGCAGCCCGACGGGATCCTACGAGCAGTACTTC. The V gene is TRBV5-5, the J gene TRBJ2-7; maybe TRBD2 (5 bases). The CDR3 covers 13 residues. With 4 bases removed from V and 1 base from J, the gap between germline ends came to 9 bases. Germline assignment: CDR1 SGHKS and CDR2 YYEKEE (reference sequence).

The CDR3 reads CASSLGGREKLFF. The CDR3 DNA sequence: TGTGCCAGCAGCTTAGGGGGGAGGGAAAAACTGTTTTTT. This chain uses TRBV7-2 with TRBJ1-4; possible D gene TRBD1, 5 bases. This CDR3 is 13 amino acids long. Germline V lookup: CDR1 SGHTA, CDR2 FQGNSA. Trimming took 1 base from V and 8 from J, leaving 8 bases between them.